The rows below give T cell receptor beta chains drawn from one sample of a study of control samples from healthy donors and cancer patients. This table comes from immunoSEQ multiplex PCR, and its TCRdb copy is limited to in-frame clones, with some not included. The repertoire holds 100,000 to 150,000 clones, roughly 90% seen once, with approximately 2.2% in the top ten. Material: blood. The receptors shown here come from a woman between 50 and 59 years old in good health. Both conserved end residues are trimmed from each CDR3. Fields, in order: CDR3 protein, V gene, J gene.

cdr3_aa: ASSEDRSYGYT
v_call: TRBV6-1
j_call: TRBJ1-2

cdr3_aa: ASSYSGFGTEAF
v_call: TRBV6-5
j_call: TRBJ1-1

cdr3_aa: ASQGGSYEQY
v_call: TRBV6-5
j_call: TRBJ2-7

cdr3_aa: AWSELGPDTQY
v_call: TRBV30
j_call: TRBJ2-3

cdr3_aa: ASRTGADQPQH
v_call: TRBV6-5
j_call: TRBJ1-5

cdr3_aa: ASSSFSGGYTYEQY
v_call: TRBV7-2
j_call: TRBJ2-7

cdr3_aa: ASSHRISGANVLT
v_call: TRBV5-1
j_call: TRBJ2-6

cdr3_aa: ASSSVTSEEQY
v_call: TRBV5-4
j_call: TRBJ2-7

cdr3_aa: ASSLVGTSSYEQY
v_call: TRBV5-1
j_call: TRBJ2-7

cdr3_aa: ASSRRDRGSGANVLT
v_call: TRBV7-9
j_call: TRBJ2-6

cdr3_aa: ASSVKLAGGQSSYNEQF
v_call: TRBV19
j_call: TRBJ2-1

cdr3_aa: ASSLAQGGGYT
v_call: TRBV5-6
j_call: TRBJ1-2

cdr3_aa: AWSVNRDSGGYT
v_call: TRBV30
j_call: TRBJ1-2

cdr3_aa: AWSVREKLF
v_call: TRBV30
j_call: TRBJ1-4

cdr3_aa: ASSLEIRAEAF
v_call: TRBV5-5
j_call: TRBJ1-1

cdr3_aa: ASSARQGRSNQPQH
v_call: TRBV19
j_call: TRBJ1-5

cdr3_aa: ASSMAKGNEKLF
v_call: TRBV19
j_call: TRBJ1-4

cdr3_aa: ASSLMDGYT
v_call: TRBV28
j_call: TRBJ1-2

cdr3_aa: ASNGGPLH
v_call: TRBV2
j_call: TRBJ1-6

cdr3_aa: ASSLGQGGNEKLF
v_call: TRBV27
j_call: TRBJ1-4

cdr3_aa: ASREGRAQETQY
v_call: TRBV5-1
j_call: TRBJ2-5

cdr3_aa: AWSVPTGRANEKLF
v_call: TRBV30
j_call: TRBJ1-4

cdr3_aa: ASSLGQGYNSPLH
v_call: TRBV5-5
j_call: TRBJ1-6

cdr3_aa: ASSFLAGATYEQY
v_call: TRBV6-2/TRBV6-3
j_call: TRBJ2-7

cdr3_aa: ASSNLAGGVGTQY
v_call: TRBV11-2
j_call: TRBJ2-5